This T cell receptor beta chain was retrieved from a study of T cells in localized non-small cell lung cancer. A remark on this clone: Its specificity is not known.

Trimming took off 0 bases at V and 2 bases at J, with 13 bases between the two ends. This CDR3 is built from 16 residues. Germline loops: CDR1 SGDLS, CDR2 YYNGEE. Method: immunoSEQ multiplex PCR; TCRdb's copy keeps in-frame clones and lacks some. The sample lists around 25,000 clones; 80% to 95% were seen once. Study-wide results and limits: Measurement of T cell clonality placed uninvolved adjacent lung highest, above the level in tumor. Overall survival was longer when the density of T cells in the blood was higher. Appearance in adjacent lung was seen for a median around 60 of the top 100 tumor clones.

The gene calls are TRBV9 and TRBJ2-3; D possibly corresponds to TRBD1 (6 bases). This TCR derives from a woman aged 35 to 70 with stage I lung adenocarcinoma. This specimen was peripheral blood, taken before any cancer treatment. The CDR3 reads CASSVGGRPHTDTQYF. The CDR3 nucleotides read TGTGCCAGCAGCGTAGGGGGGCGGCCCCACACAGATACGCAGTATTTT.